Listed below are T cell receptor beta chains from one sample, sequenced in a study of T-cell memory formation after mild COVID-19. TCRdb used MiXCR to reprocess the 5' RACE reads, holding one entry per CDR3 protein. The sample records over 400,000 distinct CDR3 sequences, less than 25% being singletons. Sequencing was carried out using PBMCs or a T cell subset sorted from them (not recorded which). These receptors all stem from an adult woman who had mild COVID-19 (a few samples of this study predate the infection). Cell type and time point are not known. Each CDR3 is given with its conserved first and last residue. A D gene is named only where the DNA matches it firmly. The size field is filled for only some rows; it gives once, few, many or a size class.

j_call: TRBJ1-1; d_call: TRBD1; clone_size: few; cdr3_length: 20; v_call: TRBV12-3/TRBV12-4; cdr3_nt: TGTGCCAGCAGTCCCTCCGCACGGGATTGGACAGGGGGGATGAACACTGAAGCTTTCTTT; cdr3_aa: CASSPSARDWTGGMNTEAFF
j_call: TRBJ2-1; d_call: TRBD2; clone_size: many; cdr3_length: 14; v_call: TRBV20-1; cdr3_nt: TGCAGTGCGAGACCACTAGCGGGAGTCTATGAGCAGTTCTTC; cdr3_aa: CSARPLAGVYEQFF
j_call: TRBJ1-1; d_call: -; clone_size: few; cdr3_length: 13; v_call: TRBV18; cdr3_nt: TGTGCCAGCTCACCGGAGACTCACACTGAAGCTTTCTTT; cdr3_aa: CASSPETHTEAFF
j_call: TRBJ2-1; d_call: -; clone_size: -; cdr3_length: 13; v_call: TRBV10-2; cdr3_nt: TGCGCCAGCAGTGTGCTCGGCCCGGGTGAGCAGTTCTTC; cdr3_aa: CASSVLGPGEQFF
j_call: TRBJ2-1; d_call: -; clone_size: many; cdr3_length: 13; v_call: TRBV12-3/TRBV12-4; cdr3_nt: TGTGCCACCGTGGGGGTCGAAGTTTTCCCCCCGTTCTTC; cdr3_aa: CATVGVEVFPPFF
j_call: TRBJ2-7; d_call: -; clone_size: -; cdr3_length: 13; v_call: TRBV29-1; cdr3_nt: TGCAGCGTTGAACAAGGAGGGAGCCACGAGCAGTACTTC; cdr3_aa: CSVEQGGSHEQYF
j_call: TRBJ2-5; d_call: -; clone_size: few; cdr3_length: 11; v_call: TRBV7-2; cdr3_nt: TGTGCCAGCAGCTTAGAGTTTACCCAGTACTTC; cdr3_aa: CASSLEFTQYF
j_call: TRBJ2-7; d_call: -; clone_size: few; cdr3_length: 15; v_call: TRBV12-3/TRBV12-4; cdr3_nt: TGTGCCAGCAGTGCCGATGGGAGCAGCTCCTACGAGCAGTACTTC; cdr3_aa: CASSADGSSSYEQYF
j_call: TRBJ1-1; d_call: TRBD1; clone_size: few; cdr3_length: 15; v_call: TRBV12-3/TRBV12-4; cdr3_nt: TGTGCCAGCAGTTCACACAAGCAGGGGGCGGTTGAAGCTTTCTTT; cdr3_aa: CASSSHKQGAVEAFF
j_call: TRBJ1-3; d_call: TRBD1; clone_size: -; cdr3_length: 17; v_call: TRBV7-6; cdr3_nt: TGTGCCAGCAGCGCATGGACAGGGGCCTTCTCTGGAAACACCATATATTTT; cdr3_aa: CASSAWTGAFSGNTIYF
j_call: TRBJ2-1; d_call: -; clone_size: -; cdr3_length: 12; v_call: TRBV5-1; cdr3_nt: TGCGCCAGCAGGGGACCAGGGGAGGAGCAGTTCTTC; cdr3_aa: CASRGPGEEQFF
j_call: TRBJ1-2; d_call: -; clone_size: -; cdr3_length: 12; v_call: TRBV4-1; cdr3_nt: TGCGCGAGCGGGCAGCCAAACTATGGCTACACCTTC; cdr3_aa: CASGQPNYGYTF
j_call: TRBJ2-1; d_call: TRBD2; clone_size: -; cdr3_length: 17; v_call: TRBV7-3; cdr3_nt: TGTGCCAGCAGCTTATCCCCTCTAGCGGGAGGGCTGAATGAGCAGTTCTTC; cdr3_aa: CASSLSPLAGGLNEQFF
j_call: TRBJ2-1; d_call: TRBD2; clone_size: -; cdr3_length: 16; v_call: TRBV27; cdr3_nt: TGTGCCAGCAGTACAGGGACTAGCGGGACCAACAATGAGCAGTTCTTC; cdr3_aa: CASSTGTSGTNNEQFF
j_call: TRBJ2-2; d_call: TRBD2; clone_size: -; cdr3_length: 15; v_call: TRBV12-3/TRBV12-4; cdr3_nt: TGTGCCAGCACCGGGGGGAAGGGAGTCACCGGGGAGCTGTTTTTT; cdr3_aa: CASTGGKGVTGELFF
j_call: TRBJ2-1; d_call: -; clone_size: -; cdr3_length: 19; v_call: TRBV2; cdr3_nt: TGTGCCAGCAGTATCGACCGGGACGGGTTTGCCCTCTCCTACAATGAGCAGTTCTTC; cdr3_aa: CASSIDRDGFALSYNEQFF
j_call: TRBJ1-1; d_call: -; clone_size: many; cdr3_length: 13; v_call: TRBV4-3; cdr3_nt: TGCGCCAGCAGCCGGGGGGGAGAGACTGAAGCTTTCTTT; cdr3_aa: CASSRGGETEAFF
j_call: TRBJ2-3; d_call: -; clone_size: -; cdr3_length: 13; v_call: TRBV12-3/TRBV12-4; cdr3_nt: TGTGCCACCCTGGAGGGGGCCGCAGATACGCAGTATTTT; cdr3_aa: CATLEGAADTQYF
j_call: TRBJ2-7; d_call: -; clone_size: few; cdr3_length: 13; v_call: TRBV10-3; cdr3_nt: TGTGCCATCAGCCCCGGGAGCCTCCTTGAGCAGTACTTC; cdr3_aa: CAISPGSLLEQYF
j_call: TRBJ1-5; d_call: TRBD1; clone_size: few; cdr3_length: 15; v_call: TRBV18; cdr3_nt: TGTGCCAGCTCACCACGAACAGGGGGCGAGCAGCCCCAGCATTTT; cdr3_aa: CASSPRTGGEQPQHF
j_call: TRBJ2-7; d_call: -; clone_size: once; cdr3_length: 15; v_call: TRBV24-1; cdr3_nt: TGTGCCACCAGTGATAGCGGAGGATTTGGCTACGAGCAGTACTTC; cdr3_aa: CATSDSGGFGYEQYF
j_call: TRBJ1-1; d_call: TRBD1; clone_size: few; cdr3_length: 15; v_call: TRBV5-1; cdr3_nt: TGCGCCAGCAGCCTAAGGACAGGGGGTAGCGGTGAAGCTTTCTTT; cdr3_aa: CASSLRTGGSGEAFF